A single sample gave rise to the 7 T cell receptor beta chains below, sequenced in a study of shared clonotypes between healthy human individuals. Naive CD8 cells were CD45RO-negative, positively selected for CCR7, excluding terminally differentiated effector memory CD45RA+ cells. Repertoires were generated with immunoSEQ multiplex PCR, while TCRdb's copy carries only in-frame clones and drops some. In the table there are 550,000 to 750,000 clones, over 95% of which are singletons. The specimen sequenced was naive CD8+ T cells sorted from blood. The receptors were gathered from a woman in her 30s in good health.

The CDR3 DNA sequence: TGCGCCAGCAGCCAGCAACTACTAGCGCCCGACTACAATGAGCAGTTCTTC. Translated, it gives CASSQQLLAPDYNEQFF. J is TRBJ2-1 and V is TRBV4-1; 7 positions match TRBD2. This CDR3 comprises 17 residues. CDR1 and CDR2 (germline): MGHRA, YSYEKL. After removal of 3 bases from V and 3 bases from J, the junction contained 11 bases not matched to a gene.

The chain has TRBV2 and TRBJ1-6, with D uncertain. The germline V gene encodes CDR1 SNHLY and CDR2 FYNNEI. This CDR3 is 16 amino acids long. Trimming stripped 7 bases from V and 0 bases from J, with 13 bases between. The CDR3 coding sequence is TGTGCCAGCACCCCCGCAAGGAGCTCCTATAATTCACCCCTCCACTTT. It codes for CASTPARSSYNSPLHF.

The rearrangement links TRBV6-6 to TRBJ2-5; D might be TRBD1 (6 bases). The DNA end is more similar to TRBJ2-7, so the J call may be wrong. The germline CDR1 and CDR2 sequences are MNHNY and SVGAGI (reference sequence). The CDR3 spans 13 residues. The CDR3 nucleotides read TGTGCCAGCACAGACAGGAGCTCCTACGAGCAGTACTTC. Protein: CASTDRSSYEQYF.

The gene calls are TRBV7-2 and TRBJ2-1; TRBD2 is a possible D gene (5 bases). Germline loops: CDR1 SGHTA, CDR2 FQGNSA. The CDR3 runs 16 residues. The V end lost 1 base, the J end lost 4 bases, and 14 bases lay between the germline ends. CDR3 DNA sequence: TGTGCCAGCAGCTTAGGGGTGGGAGTGGAATACAATGAGCAGTTCTTC. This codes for CASSLGVGVEYNEQFF.

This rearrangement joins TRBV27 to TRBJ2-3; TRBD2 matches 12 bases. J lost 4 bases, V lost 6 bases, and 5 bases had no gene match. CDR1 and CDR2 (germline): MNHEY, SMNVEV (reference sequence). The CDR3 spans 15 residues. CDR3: CASRLAGGRADTQYF. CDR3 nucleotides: TGTGCCAGCAGGCTAGCGGGAGGGCGCGCAGATACGCAGTATTTT.

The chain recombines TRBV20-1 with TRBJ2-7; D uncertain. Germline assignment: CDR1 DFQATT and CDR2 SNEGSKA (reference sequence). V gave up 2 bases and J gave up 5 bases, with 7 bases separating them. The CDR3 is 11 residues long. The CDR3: CSARLGNEQYF. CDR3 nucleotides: TGCAGTGCTAGATTAGGTAACGAGCAGTACTTC.

CDR3 bases: TGTGCCAGCAGCTTAACAGGGACGTACAATGAGCAGTTCTTC. Translating gives CASSLTGTYNEQFF. The genes are TRBV7-6 and TRBJ2-1; D may be TRBD1 (6 bases). Trimming removed 2 bases from V and 4 bases from J, with 9 bases in between. This CDR3 has 14 amino acids. Germline CDR1 is SGHVS and CDR2 is FNYEAQ.